The sequence of this T cell receptor beta chain was determined in a study of T cell repertoires in cytomegalovirus infection. Germline V lookup: CDR1 SEHNR, CDR2 FQNEAQ (reference sequence). CDR3 length: 13 residues. V shed 5 bases and J 5 bases; nucleotides not matched to a gene: 5. MiXCR was run by TCRdb on the reads, yielding one entry per CDR3 protein. This table holds approximately 190,000 distinct CDR3 sequences, roughly 9.8% found once. This clonotype was seen ten or more times. Antigen specificity is unknown. Notes on the study in general: In two of eight donors, the top clonotype was HLA-C-restricted CMV-specific. Pooled public TCR beta family frequency picked out CMV carriers with the relevant HLA.

The sample consisted of PBMCs. The V gene is TRBV7-9, the J gene TRBJ2-7; the match to TRBD2 covers 8 bases. The TCR originated in a human donor in good health (CMV status not recorded). Some clones in this sample may be carry-over from other donors' samples. DNA of the CDR3: TGTGCCAGCAGCCCGGGGGGGGTCCACGAGCAGTACTTC. It yields the protein CASSPGGVHEQYF.